This TCR beta chain is drawn from a study of blood T cells in healthy people across ages. For the study at large: About one barcoded beta molecule per two T cells was captured by template switching.

Next came a second PCR, run for about 6 to 12 cycles, which used a sample-barcoded 5' primer along with a J-beta primer mix. Sequencing recovered at least 2.5 million CDR3-containing paired-end reads from each sample. Each CDR3 protein is one row after TCRdb ran MiXCR on the 5' RACE reads. This sample has 980,000 or so distinct CDR3 sequences, with about 48% found just once. The V gene's germline CDR1 is SGHTA and CDR2 FQGTGA. The CDR3 is 16 residues long. Unmatched junction bases numbered 7, after V lost 2 bases and J lost 3 bases. The receptor was derived from a man aged 25 to 45 in good health. The sequencing sample was made of blood. The chain carries TRBV7-3 and TRBJ2-1; 7 bases line up with TRBD2. In DNA form, the CDR3 reads TGTGCCAGCAGCTTACGCCTAGCGGCCCACTACAATGAGCAGTTCTTC. This encodes CASSLRLAAHYNEQFF.